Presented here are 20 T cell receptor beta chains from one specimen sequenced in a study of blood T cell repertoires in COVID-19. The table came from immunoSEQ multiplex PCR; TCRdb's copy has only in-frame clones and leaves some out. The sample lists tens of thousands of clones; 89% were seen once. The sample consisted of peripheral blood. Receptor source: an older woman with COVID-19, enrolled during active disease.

CDR3 nucleotide sequence: TGTGCCACCAGCAGTCGCCCGGAGCGGGTAGAGACCCAGTACTTC. It encodes CATSSRPERVETQYF. The rearrangement joins TRBV15 to TRBJ2-5; perhaps TRBD2 as D (6 bases). The CDR3 sequence is 15 residues long. Germline lookup yields CDR1 LNHNV and CDR2 YYDKDF (reference sequence). Trimming stripped 3 bases from V and 4 bases from J, with 15 bases between.

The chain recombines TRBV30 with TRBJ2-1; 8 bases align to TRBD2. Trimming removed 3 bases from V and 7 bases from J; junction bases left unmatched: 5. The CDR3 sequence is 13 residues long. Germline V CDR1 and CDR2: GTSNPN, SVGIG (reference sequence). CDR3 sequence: CAWSPREVNEQFF. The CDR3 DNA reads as TGTGCCTGGAGCCCGCGGGAGGTTAATGAGCAGTTCTTC.

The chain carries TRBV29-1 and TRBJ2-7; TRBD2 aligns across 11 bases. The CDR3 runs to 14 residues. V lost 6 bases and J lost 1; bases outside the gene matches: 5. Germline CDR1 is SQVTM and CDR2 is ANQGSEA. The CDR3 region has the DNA TGCAGCGTAGCCACTAGCGGGGGTTCCTACGAGCAGTACTTC. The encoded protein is CSVATSGGSYEQYF.

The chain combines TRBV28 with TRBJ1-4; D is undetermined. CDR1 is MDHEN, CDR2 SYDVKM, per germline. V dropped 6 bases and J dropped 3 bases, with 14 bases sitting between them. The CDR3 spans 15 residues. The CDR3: CASSSRQTSNEKLFF. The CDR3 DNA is TGTGCCAGCAGCTCGAGGCAGACCTCTAATGAAAAACTGTTTTTT.

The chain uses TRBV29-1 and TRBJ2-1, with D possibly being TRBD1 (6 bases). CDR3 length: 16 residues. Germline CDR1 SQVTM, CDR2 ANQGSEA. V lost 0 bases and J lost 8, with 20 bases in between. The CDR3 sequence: CSVEDPGTRGYYEQFF. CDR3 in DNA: TGCAGCGTTGAAGATCCCGGGACAAGGGGGTACTATGAGCAGTTCTTC.

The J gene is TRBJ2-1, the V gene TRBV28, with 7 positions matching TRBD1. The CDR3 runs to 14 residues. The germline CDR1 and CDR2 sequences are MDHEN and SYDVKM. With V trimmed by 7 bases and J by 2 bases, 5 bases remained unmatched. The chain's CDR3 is CASTPGTAYNEQFF. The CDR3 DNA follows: TGTGCCAGCACCCCCGGGACAGCCTACAATGAGCAGTTCTTC.

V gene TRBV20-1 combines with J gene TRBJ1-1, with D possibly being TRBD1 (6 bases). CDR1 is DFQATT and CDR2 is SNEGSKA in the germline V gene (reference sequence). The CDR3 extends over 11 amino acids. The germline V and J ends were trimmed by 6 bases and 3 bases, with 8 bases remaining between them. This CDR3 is CSATGHTEAFF. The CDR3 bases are TGCAGTGCCACAGGGCACACTGAAGCTTTCTTT.

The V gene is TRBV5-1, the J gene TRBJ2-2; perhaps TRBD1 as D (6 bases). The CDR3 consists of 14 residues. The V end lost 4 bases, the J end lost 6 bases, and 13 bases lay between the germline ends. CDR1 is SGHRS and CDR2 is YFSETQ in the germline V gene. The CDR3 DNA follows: TGCGCCAGCAGCGTAGCAGGGGTATCCGGGGAGCTGTTTTTT. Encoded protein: CASSVAGVSGELFF.

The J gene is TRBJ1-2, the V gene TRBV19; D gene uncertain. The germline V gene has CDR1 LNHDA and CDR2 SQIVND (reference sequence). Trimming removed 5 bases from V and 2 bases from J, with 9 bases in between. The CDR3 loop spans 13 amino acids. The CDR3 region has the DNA TGTGCCAGTAGTTCTTCACAAAACTATGGCTACACCTTC. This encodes CASSSSQNYGYTF. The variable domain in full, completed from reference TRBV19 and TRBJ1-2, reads DGGITQSPKYLFRKEGQNVTLSCEQNLNHDAMYWYRQDPGQGLRLIYYSQIVNDFQKGDIAEGYSVSREKKESFPLTVTSAQKNPTAFYLCASSSSQNYGYTFGSGTRLTVV.

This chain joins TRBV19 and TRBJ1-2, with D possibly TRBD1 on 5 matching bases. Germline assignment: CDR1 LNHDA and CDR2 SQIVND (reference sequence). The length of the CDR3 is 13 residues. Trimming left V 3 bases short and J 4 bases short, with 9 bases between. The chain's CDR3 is CASSIDRSYGYTF. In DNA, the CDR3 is TGTGCCAGTAGTATCGACAGAAGCTATGGCTACACCTTC.

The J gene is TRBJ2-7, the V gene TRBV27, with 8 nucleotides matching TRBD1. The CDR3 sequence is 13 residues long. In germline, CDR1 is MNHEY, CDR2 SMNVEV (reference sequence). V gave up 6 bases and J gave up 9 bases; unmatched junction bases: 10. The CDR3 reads CASSDRGTTVQYF. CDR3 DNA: TGTGCCAGCAGCGACAGGGGAACAACTGTGCAGTACTTC.

CDR3 bases: TGTGCCAGCAGTTGGACGGGGGGAGAGACCCAGTACTTC. Translated, it gives CASSWTGGETQYF. The chain is built from TRBV12-3 or TRBV12-4 and TRBJ2-5, with 7 nucleotides matching TRBD2. This CDR3 comprises 13 residues. V was pared by 4 bases and J by 4 bases, with 3 bases of the junction left unmatched.

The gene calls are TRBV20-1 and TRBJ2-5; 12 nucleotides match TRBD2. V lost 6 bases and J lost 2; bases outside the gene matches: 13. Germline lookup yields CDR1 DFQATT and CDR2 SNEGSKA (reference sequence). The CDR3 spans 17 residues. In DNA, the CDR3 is TGCAGTGCAAGTTTCGCTCTAGCGGGGGGGCGTCAAGAGACCCAGTACTTC. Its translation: CSASFALAGGRQETQYF.

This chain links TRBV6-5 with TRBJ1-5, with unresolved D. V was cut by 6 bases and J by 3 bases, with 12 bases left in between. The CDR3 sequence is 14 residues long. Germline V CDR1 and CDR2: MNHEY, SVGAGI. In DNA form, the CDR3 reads TGTGCCAGCAGCACAAATGGGCCCAATCAGCCCCAGCATTTT. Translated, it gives CASSTNGPNQPQHF.

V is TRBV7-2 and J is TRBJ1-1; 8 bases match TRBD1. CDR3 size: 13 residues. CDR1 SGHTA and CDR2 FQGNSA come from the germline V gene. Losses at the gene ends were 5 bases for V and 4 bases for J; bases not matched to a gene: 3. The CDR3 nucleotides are TGTGCCAGCAGCCTCACAGGGGGCACTGAAGCTTTCTTT. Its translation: CASSLTGGTEAFF.

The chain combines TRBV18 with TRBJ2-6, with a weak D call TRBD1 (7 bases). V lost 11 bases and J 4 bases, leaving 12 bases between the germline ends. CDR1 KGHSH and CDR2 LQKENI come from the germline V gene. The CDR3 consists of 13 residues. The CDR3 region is CASAGQGANVLTF. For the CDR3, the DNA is TGTGCCTCCGCGGGACAGGGGGCCAACGTCCTGACTTTC.

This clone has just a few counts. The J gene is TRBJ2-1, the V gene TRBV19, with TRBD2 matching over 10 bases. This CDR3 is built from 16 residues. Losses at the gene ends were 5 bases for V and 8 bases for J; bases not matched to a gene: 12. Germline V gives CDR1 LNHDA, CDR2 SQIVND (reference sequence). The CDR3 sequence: CASSPTLAGSLYEQFF. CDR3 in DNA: TGTGCCAGTAGTCCAACACTAGCGGGAAGTCTTTATGAGCAGTTCTTC.

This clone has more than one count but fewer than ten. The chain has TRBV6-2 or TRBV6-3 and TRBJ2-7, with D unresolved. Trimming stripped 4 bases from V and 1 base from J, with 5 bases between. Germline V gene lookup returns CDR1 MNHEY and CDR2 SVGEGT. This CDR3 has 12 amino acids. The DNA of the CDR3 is TGTGCCAGCAGTTCCAGTTCCTACGAGCAGTACTTC. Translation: CASSSSSYEQYF.

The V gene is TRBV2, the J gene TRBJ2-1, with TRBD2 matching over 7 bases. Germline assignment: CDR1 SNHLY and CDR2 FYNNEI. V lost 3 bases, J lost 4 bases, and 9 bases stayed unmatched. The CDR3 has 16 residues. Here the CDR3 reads CASSDHAGVRYNEQFF. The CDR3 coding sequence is TGTGCCAGCAGTGACCACGCGGGGGTTCGGTACAATGAGCAGTTCTTC.

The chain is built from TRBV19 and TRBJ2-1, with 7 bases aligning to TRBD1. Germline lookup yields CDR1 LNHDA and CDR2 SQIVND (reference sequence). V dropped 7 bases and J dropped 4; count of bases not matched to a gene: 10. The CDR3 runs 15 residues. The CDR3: CASTPRNRGYNEQFF. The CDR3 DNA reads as TGTGCCAGTACCCCTCGGAACAGGGGTTACAATGAGCAGTTCTTC.